The 6 T cell receptor beta chains reported below all come from one sample, sequenced in a study of blood T cells in healthy people across ages. Primed by a sample-barcoded 5' primer and a J-beta primer mix, a second PCR proceeded for 7 to 11 cycles. Via MiXCR, TCRdb re-called the 5' RACE reads, giving one row per CDR3 protein. The sample shows about 1,800,000 distinct CDR3 sequences, roughly 27% of them seen only once. Sequenced input: blood. The receptor set was obtained from a woman under 40 in good health.

The chain recombines TRBV29-1 with TRBJ2-5; 12 bases agree with TRBD2. Germline assignment: CDR1 SQVTM and CDR2 ANQGSEA. CDR3 length: 13 amino acids. V shed 5 bases, J shed 5 bases, and the junction held 3 bases outside the gene matches. This CDR3 reads CSVSLAGGETQYF. CDR3 bases: TGCAGCGTTTCCCTAGCGGGAGGGGAGACCCAGTACTTC.

This clonotype showed up just a few times. The V gene is TRBV20-1, the J gene TRBJ2-1; D not resolved. The CDR3 has 14 amino acids. CDR1 and CDR2 (germline): DFQATT, SNEGSKA (reference sequence). V lost 6 bases and J 0 bases, leaving 12 bases between the germline ends. CDR3 protein: CSAPRISSYNEQFF. The CDR3 coding sequence is TGCAGTGCCCCCCGGATTAGCTCCTACAATGAGCAGTTCTTC.

The gene calls are TRBV7-9 and TRBJ2-1; D possibly matches TRBD1 or TRBD2 (7 bases each). CDR1 is SEHNR and CDR2 is FQNEAQ in the germline V gene (reference sequence). CDR3 length equals 15 residues. Trimming took off 4 bases at V and 10 bases at J, with 20 bases between the two ends. CDR3 nucleotide sequence: TGTGCCAGCAGCTACAGGGACCCCAGGGGGGGAGAGCAGTTCTTC. The encoded protein is CASSYRDPRGGEQFF.

This chain links TRBV5-1 with TRBJ1-4, with 8 nucleotides matching TRBD1. The CDR3 totals 16 residues. Trimming took 4 bases from V and 2 from J; bases not matched to a gene: 7. The V gene's germline CDR1 is SGHRS and CDR2 YFSETQ. Here the CDR3 reads CASSRTGIETNEKLFF. CDR3 bases: TGCGCCAGCAGCCGGACAGGGATTGAGACTAATGAAAAACTGTTTTTT.

This clonotype was detected ten times or more. This rearrangement joins TRBV3-1 to TRBJ2-1, with D perhaps TRBD1 or TRBD2 (5 bases each). Per the germline V gene, CDR1 is LGHDT and CDR2 is YNNKEL (reference sequence). The V end lost 4 bases, the J end lost 1 base, and 11 bases lay between the germline ends. The CDR3 is made up of 15 amino acids. DNA for the CDR3: TGTGCCAGCAGCCTCCGGGACGGGTCCTACAATGAGCAGTTCTTC. Amino acid sequence: CASSLRDGSYNEQFF.

This clonotype has a count of ten or more. The chain combines TRBV7-3 with TRBJ2-5; D possibly matches TRBD1 or TRBD2 (5 bases each). The V end was cut by 8 bases, the J end by 11 bases, with 24 bases between. The CDR3 runs to 14 residues. Germline CDR1 reads SGHTA; CDR2 reads FQGTGA. DNA of the CDR3: TGTGCCAGCCGTAAGACAGCCTCTGGGGGTGAGCAGTACTTC. This encodes CASRKTASGGEQYF.